This entry lists 31 T cell receptor beta chains sequenced from one sample in a study of blood T cell repertoires in COVID-19. Here immunoSEQ multiplex PCR was the method, and the copy in TCRdb shows in-frame clones only, minus some. The sample shows tens of thousands of clones, roughly 80% of them seen only once. The sample was peripheral blood. These receptor sequences come from a woman in her 70s with acute or convalescent COVID-19.

Written as DNA, the CDR3 is TGTGCCACCCGGGGGGGAGGCGACCAAGAGACCCAGTACTTC. Its protein product is CATRGGGDQETQYF. V usage is TRBV15 and J usage is TRBJ2-5; 8 bases match TRBD2. V lost 8 bases to trimming and J lost 0 bases; unmatched junction nucleotides: 5. The CDR3 has 14 residues. Germline V gene lookup returns CDR1 LNHNV and CDR2 YYDKDF (reference sequence).

Only a few counts were recorded for this clone. V gene TRBV3-1 (or the pseudogene TRBV3-2) combines with J gene TRBJ2-7; 9 bases are a match to TRBD1. Trimming at V came to 2 bases and at J to 6 bases, leaving 5 bases not matched to a gene. The CDR3 is made up of 14 amino acids. Germline lookup yields CDR1 LGHDT and CDR2 YNNKEL (reference sequence). The CDR3 sequence: CASSQLGQGREQYF. CDR3 in DNA: TGTGCCAGCAGCCAACTGGGACAGGGTCGCGAGCAGTACTTC.

The rearrangement joins TRBV13 to TRBJ1-1; TRBD1 agrees at 10 bases. The trim removed 5 bases at V and 6 bases at J, leaving 6 bases unmatched. Germline lookup yields CDR1 PRHDT and CDR2 FYEKMQ (reference sequence). The CDR3 is made up of 14 amino acids. CDR3 sequence (DNA): TGTGCCAGCAGCCCTACCGGGACAGGGGCTGAAGCTTTCTTT. Translation: CASSPTGTGAEAFF.

The chain recombines TRBV19 with TRBJ1-6, with D possibly being TRBD1 (5 bases). This CDR3 comprises 16 residues. V was cut by 4 bases and J by 8 bases, with 18 bases left in between. Germline-derived CDR1 and CDR2 are LNHDA and SQIVND (reference sequence). The CDR3 here is CASSTLQVRRDSPLHF. The CDR3 nucleotides are TGTGCCAGTAGTACCCTACAGGTCAGGAGGGATTCACCCCTCCACTTT.

The V and J genes are TRBV3-1 (or the pseudogene TRBV3-2) and TRBJ2-3, with 13 bases fitting TRBD2. Per germline, CDR1 LGHDT and CDR2 YNNKEL (reference sequence). V gave up 1 base and J gave up 6 bases; unmatched junction bases: 4. The CDR3 has 16 residues. DNA of the CDR3: TGTGCCAGCAGCCAAGGACTAGCGGGGGGTTTGGATACGCAGTATTTT. Protein product: CASSQGLAGGLDTQYF.

V gene TRBV27 combines with J gene TRBJ2-7, with a possible D match to TRBD2 (7 bases). V was trimmed by 7 bases and J by 4 bases, leaving 20 bases between them. This CDR3 contains 15 residues. CDR1 and CDR2 (germline): MNHEY, SMNVEV (reference sequence). In DNA, the CDR3 is TGTGCCAGCACCCTCTCGGGAGGACAGTATTACGAGCAGTACTTC. Its protein product is CASTLSGGQYYEQYF.

The genes are TRBV7-9 and TRBJ1-1, with 9 bases identical to TRBD1. Per the germline V gene, CDR1 is SEHNR and CDR2 is FQNEAQ (reference sequence). V gave up 5 bases and J gave up 8 bases; unmatched junction bases: 6. This CDR3 spans 13 amino acids. In DNA form, the CDR3 reads TGTGCCAGCAGCCCCGGACAGGGGCAAGAAGCTTTCTTT. Its protein product is CASSPGQGQEAFF.

On this clone: An end of the junction does not agree with germline; a read error may underlie this. This sequence joins TRBV7-7 and TRBJ2-5, with no clear D. Germline CDR1 is SSHAT and CDR2 is FNYEAQ (reference sequence). The CDR3 has 15 amino acids. The CDR3 bases are TGTGCTAGCAGCTTAGATTCAGGTGCTAAAGAGACCCAGTACTTC. It specifies CASSLDSGAKETQYF.

This chain uses TRBV29-1 with TRBJ1-1; 10 bases map to TRBD1. CDR1 SQVTM and CDR2 ANQGSEA come from the germline V gene. V lost 4 bases to trimming and J lost 4 bases; unmatched junction nucleotides: 3. This CDR3 spans 13 amino acids. CDR3 region: CSVGGDRGTEAFF. As DNA, the CDR3 is TGCAGCGTTGGGGGGGACAGGGGCACTGAAGCTTTCTTT. Complete variable domain (other parts from reference TRBV29-1 and TRBJ1-1): SAVISQKPSRDICQRGTSLTIQCQVDSQVTMMFWYRQQPGQSLTLIATANQGSEATYESGFVIDKFPISRPNLTFSTLTVSNMSPEDSSIYLCSVGGDRGTEAFFGQGTRLTVV.

The chain joins TRBV10-3 to TRBJ2-1; 8 bases map to TRBD2. The CDR3 covers 13 residues. Germline CDR1 and CDR2: ENHRY and SYGVKD. After removal of 10 bases from V and 5 bases from J, the junction contained 7 bases not matched to a gene. Written as DNA, the CDR3 is TGTGCCACCCAGCGGGAGTTGGACAATGAGCAGTTCTTC. It encodes CATQRELDNEQFF.

The chain carries TRBV5-4 and TRBJ1-2, with 8 bases fitting TRBD1. The CDR3 length is 15 residues. V gave up 3 bases and J gave up 4 bases; unmatched junction bases: 8. Germline values: CDR1 SGHNT, CDR2 YYREEE (reference sequence). In DNA form, the CDR3 reads TGTGCCAGCAGCTCCCCTACAGGGGGTGCCTATGGCTACACCTTC. Translating it yields CASSSPTGGAYGYTF.

J is TRBJ2-1 and V is TRBV27, with 11 bases aligning to TRBD2. The CDR3 runs to 16 residues. Germline V gene sequence: CDR1 MNHEY, CDR2 SMNVEV (reference sequence). Trimming removed 5 bases from V and 1 base from J; junction bases left unmatched: 4. CDR3 sequence (DNA): TGTGCCAGCAGTCGGAGACTAGCGGGATCCTACAATGAGCAGTTCTTC. As protein: CASSRRLAGSYNEQFF.

The rearrangement uses TRBV30 and TRBJ1-4, with a tentative D call TRBD1 (5 bases). The CDR3 contains 12 residues. Trimming removed 5 bases from V and 6 bases from J, with 10 bases in between. The germline V gene has CDR1 GTSNPN and CDR2 SVGIG (reference sequence). CDR3 loop: CAWGRGDEKLFF. The CDR3 DNA follows: TGTGCCTGGGGAAGGGGCGATGAAAAACTGTTTTTT.

V is TRBV15 and J is TRBJ1-2; D possibly corresponds to TRBD1 (6 bases). From germline, CDR1 is LNHNV and CDR2 YYDKDF (reference sequence). This CDR3 contains 13 residues. V lost 0 bases, J lost 7 bases, and 9 bases lay in between. The DNA for the CDR3 is TGTGCCACCAGCAGAGACCAGGGGTCTGGCTACACCTTC. This sequence encodes CATSRDQGSGYTF.

This rearrangement joins TRBV12-3 or TRBV12-4 to TRBJ1-2; 8 bases are a match to TRBD1. The J segment lost 8 bases and the V segment lost 4 bases, leaving 6 bases of the junction unmatched. The CDR3 loop spans 13 amino acids. Written as DNA, the CDR3 is TGTGCCAGCAGTTCGGACAGGGAATGGGGCTACACCTTC. Its translation is CASSSDREWGYTF.

The rearrangement uses TRBV5-4 and TRBJ1-2, with TRBD1 identical over 10 bases. V shed 0 bases and J 6 bases; nucleotides not matched to a gene: 5. The CDR3 covers 15 residues. Germline values: CDR1 SGHNT, CDR2 YYREEE (reference sequence). CDR3 bases: TGTGCCAGCAGCTTGGACCAAGGACAGGGGGATGGCTACACCTTC. Its protein is CASSLDQGQGDGYTF. The variable domain in full, completed from reference TRBV5-4 and TRBJ1-2, reads ETGVTQSPTHLIKTRGQQVTLRCSSQSGHNTVSWYQQALGQGPQFIFQYYREEENGRGNFPPRFSGLQFPNYSSELNVNALELDDSALYLCASSLDQGQGDGYTFGSGTRLTVV.

The chain recombines TRBV9 with TRBJ1-2; maybe TRBD1 (5 bases). Trimming took off 2 bases at V and 0 bases at J, with 11 bases between the two ends. CDR3 length equals 15 residues. CDR1 and CDR2 (germline): SGDLS, YYNGEE. The CDR3 bases are TGTGCCAGCAGCGTTACAGGTGTAGCTAACTATGGCTACACCTTC. Protein: CASSVTGVANYGYTF.

J is TRBJ2-2 and V is TRBV20-1, with D perhaps TRBD2 (5 bases). The CDR3 loop spans 16 amino acids. Germline assignment: CDR1 DFQATT and CDR2 SNEGSKA (reference sequence). Trimming took 3 bases from V and 10 from J, leaving 24 bases between them. As DNA, the CDR3 is TGCAGTGCTAGTAAGTTCGGACGGATTGACCGGGAGGAGCTGTTTTTT. It yields the protein CSASKFGRIDREELFF.

The rearrangement uses TRBV3-1 (or the pseudogene TRBV3-2) and TRBJ1-2; unclear D gene. CDR3 length equals 16 residues. Looked up from germline, CDR1 is LGHDT and CDR2 is YNNKEL (reference sequence). The V end lost 2 bases, the J end lost 7 bases, and 20 bases lay between the germline ends. This CDR3 is CASSQTRYSQIPGYTF. As DNA, the CDR3 is TGTGCCAGCAGCCAAACAAGGTACAGTCAGATTCCTGGCTACACCTTC.

The rearrangement joins TRBV28 to TRBJ1-2, with unresolved D. The length of the CDR3 is 11 residues. Trimming took 5 bases from V and 8 from J, leaving 9 bases between them. Germline assignment: CDR1 MDHEN and CDR2 SYDVKM. The CDR3 is CASSVGGGYTF. CDR3 nucleotides: TGTGCCAGCAGTGTCGGCGGAGGCTACACCTTC.

This chain uses TRBV28 with TRBJ2-3; a possible D gene is TRBD2 (7 bases). Germline CDR1 reads MDHEN; CDR2 reads SYDVKM. The germline V and J ends were trimmed by 2 bases and 1 base, with 13 bases remaining between them. This CDR3 contains 16 residues. CDR3 nucleotide sequence: TGTGCCAGCAGTTTAGCGGGGGCCTTACGCACAGATACGCAGTATTTT. Its protein product is CASSLAGALRTDTQYF.

This chain links TRBV5-6 with TRBJ1-2; the D gene is possibly TRBD1 (5 bases). Trimming removed 0 bases from V and 4 bases from J, with 10 bases in between. Germline CDR1 and CDR2: SGHDT and YYEEEE. This CDR3 is built from 14 residues. This CDR3 reads CASSLGVGVYGYTF. The CDR3 bases are TGTGCCAGCAGCTTGGGTGTAGGGGTCTATGGCTACACCTTC.

This clone was recorded once. This sequence joins TRBV10-3 and TRBJ2-1; the match to TRBD1 covers 7 bases. The V and J ends lost 3 bases and 5 bases, in that order; junction bases with no gene match: 4. Looked up from germline, CDR1 is ENHRY and CDR2 is SYGVKD. There are 14 residues in the CDR3. The CDR3 DNA sequence: TGTGCCATCAGTGACTCACAGGGGAACAATGAGCAGTTCTTC. This codes for CAISDSQGNNEQFF.

This chain joins TRBV27 and TRBJ1-2, with D maybe TRBD1 (6 bases). The V and J ends lost 0 bases and 7 bases respectively, with 12 bases between them. The CDR3 covers 14 residues. From germline, CDR1 is MNHEY and CDR2 SMNVEV (reference sequence). DNA of the CDR3: TGTGCCAGCAGTTTATCTCTGGGGGCCCCTGGCTACACCTTC. Translating it yields CASSLSLGAPGYTF.

The chain uses TRBV7-8 and TRBJ1-2; D is ambiguous. CDR1 and CDR2 (germline): SGHVS, FQNEAQ. The length of the CDR3 is 18 residues. V was shortened by 3 bases and J by 4 bases, with 24 bases between the two germline ends. The CDR3 DNA reads TGTGCCAGCAGCTTTCAGTACGAACACGGTGGTCTAGGCTATGGCTACACCTTC. This gives the protein CASSFQYEHGGLGYGYTF.

The chain joins TRBV7-2 to TRBJ2-5, with 11 bases aligning to TRBD2. CDR1 and CDR2 from the germline V gene are SGHTA and FQGNSA. With 1 base clipped from V and 2 bases from J, the junction kept 6 bases outside the gene matches. The CDR3 spans 17 residues. In DNA, the CDR3 is TGTGCCAGCAGCTTAGTTGTAGCGGGGGGGCTGCAAGAGACCCAGTACTTC. Amino acids: CASSLVVAGGLQETQYF.

J is TRBJ1-1 and V is TRBV28; 7 bases align to TRBD1. The junction had 16 bases not matched to a gene; V was cut back by 4 bases and J by 11 bases. Germline CDR1 MDHEN, CDR2 SYDVKM. The CDR3 spans 15 residues. CDR3 residues: CASSSEMAGGLVAFF. CDR3 in DNA: TGTGCCAGCAGTTCTGAGATGGCAGGGGGATTGGTGGCTTTCTTT.

Only one count was recorded for this clone. The J gene is TRBJ1-3, the V gene TRBV9; 8 positions match TRBD1. The length of the CDR3 is 16 residues. CDR1 is SGDLS and CDR2 is YYNGEE in the germline V gene. V lost 4 bases and J lost 4; bases outside the gene matches: 10. CDR3 residues: CASSYVPRGPGNTIYF. CDR3 nucleotides: TGTGCCAGCAGCTACGTACCCAGGGGGCCCGGAAACACCATATATTTT.

This clone was seen only once. V gene TRBV10-3 combines with J gene TRBJ2-1; 14 positions agree with TRBD2. J was trimmed by 7 bases and V by 10 bases; bases with no gene match: 15. The CDR3 runs to 17 residues. CDR1 is ENHRY and CDR2 is SYGVKD in the germline V gene. In nucleotides, the CDR3 is TGTGCCACCGGGACTAGCGGGAGAGGGCAGGACAGGAATGAGCAGTTCTTC. This gives the protein CATGTSGRGQDRNEQFF.

This chain connects TRBV28 to TRBJ1-5; D call uncertain. The V end was cut by 6 bases, the J end by 4 bases, with 13 bases between. Germline V lookup: CDR1 MDHEN, CDR2 SYDVKM. The CDR3 extends over 14 amino acids. The CDR3 DNA is TGTGCCAGCAGCCCAATACTCGGGAATCAGCCCCAGCATTTT. Its protein is CASSPILGNQPQHF.

In its sample, this clone was seen a few times. The chain employs TRBV27 and TRBJ1-1, with no clear D. V shed 4 bases and J shed 1 base, with 13 bases lying between them. CDR1 is MNHEY and CDR2 is SMNVEV in the germline V gene (reference sequence). The length of the CDR3 is 15 residues. CDR3 in amino acids: CASSSRRGGNTEAFF. For the CDR3, the DNA is TGTGCCAGCAGTTCCCGTCGGGGAGGGAACACTGAAGCTTTCTTT.